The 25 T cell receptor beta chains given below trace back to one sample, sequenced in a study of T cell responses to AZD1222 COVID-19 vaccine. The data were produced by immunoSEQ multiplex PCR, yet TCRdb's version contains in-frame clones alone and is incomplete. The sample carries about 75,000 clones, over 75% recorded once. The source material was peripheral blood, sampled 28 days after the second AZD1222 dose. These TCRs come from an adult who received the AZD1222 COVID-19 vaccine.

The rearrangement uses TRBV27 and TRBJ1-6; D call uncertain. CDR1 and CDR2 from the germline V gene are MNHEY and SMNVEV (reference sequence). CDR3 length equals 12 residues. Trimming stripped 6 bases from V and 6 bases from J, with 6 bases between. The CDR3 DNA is TGTGCCAGCAGCCTCCGTAATTCACCCCTCCACTTT. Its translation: CASSLRNSPLHF.

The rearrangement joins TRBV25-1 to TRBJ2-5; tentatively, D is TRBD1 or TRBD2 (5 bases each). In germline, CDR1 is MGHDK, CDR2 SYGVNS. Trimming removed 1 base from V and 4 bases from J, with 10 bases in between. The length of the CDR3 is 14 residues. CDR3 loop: CASSEWAGTETQYF. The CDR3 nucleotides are TGTGCCAGCAGTGAATGGGCAGGGACAGAGACCCAGTACTTC.

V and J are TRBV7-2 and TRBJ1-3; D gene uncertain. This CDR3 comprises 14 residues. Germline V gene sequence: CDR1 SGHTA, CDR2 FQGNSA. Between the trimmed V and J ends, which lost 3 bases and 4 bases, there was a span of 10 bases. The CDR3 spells CASSFPRQGNTIYF. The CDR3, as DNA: TGTGCCAGCAGCTTCCCTAGGCAGGGAAACACCATATATTTT.

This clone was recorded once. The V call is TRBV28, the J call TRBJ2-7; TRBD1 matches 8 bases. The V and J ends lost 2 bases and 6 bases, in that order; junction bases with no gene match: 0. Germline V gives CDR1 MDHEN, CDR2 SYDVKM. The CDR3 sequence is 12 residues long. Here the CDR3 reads CASSLDRGEQYF. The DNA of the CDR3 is TGTGCCAGCAGTTTAGACAGGGGCGAGCAGTACTTC.

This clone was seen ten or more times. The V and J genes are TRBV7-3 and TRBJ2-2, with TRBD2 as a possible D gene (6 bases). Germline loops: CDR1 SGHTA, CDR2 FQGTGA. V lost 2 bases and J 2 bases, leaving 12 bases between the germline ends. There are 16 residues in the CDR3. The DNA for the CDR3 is TGTGCCAGCAGCTTACTGCCCGGGAGCAACACCGGGGAGCTGTTTTTT. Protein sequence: CASSLLPGSNTGELFF.

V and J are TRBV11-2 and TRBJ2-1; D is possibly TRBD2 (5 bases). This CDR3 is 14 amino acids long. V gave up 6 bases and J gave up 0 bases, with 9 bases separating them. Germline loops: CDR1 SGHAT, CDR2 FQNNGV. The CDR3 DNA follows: TGTGCCAGCAGTCCGGGGAGCTCCTACAATGAGCAGTTCTTC. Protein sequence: CASSPGSSYNEQFF. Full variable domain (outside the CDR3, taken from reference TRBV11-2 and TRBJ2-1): EAGVAQSPRYKIIEKRQSVAFWCNPISGHATLYWYQQILGQGPKLLIQFQNNGVVDDSQLPKDRFSAERLKGVDSTLKIQPAKLEDSAVYLCASSPGSSYNEQFFGPGTRLTVL.

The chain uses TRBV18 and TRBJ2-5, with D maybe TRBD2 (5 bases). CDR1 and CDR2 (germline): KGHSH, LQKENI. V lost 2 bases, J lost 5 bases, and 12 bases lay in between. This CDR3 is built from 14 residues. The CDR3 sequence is CASSPRAGQETQYF. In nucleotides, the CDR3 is TGTGCCAGCTCACCAAGGGCGGGCCAGGAGACCCAGTACTTC.

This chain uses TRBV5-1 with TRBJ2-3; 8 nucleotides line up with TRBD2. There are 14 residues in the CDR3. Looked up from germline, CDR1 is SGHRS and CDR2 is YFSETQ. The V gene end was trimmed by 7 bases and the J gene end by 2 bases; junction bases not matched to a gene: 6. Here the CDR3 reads CASESGGLTDTQYF. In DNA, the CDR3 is TGCGCCAGCGAGAGCGGGGGCCTCACAGATACGCAGTATTTT.

The CDR3 sequence is CASSPGGGVNTEAFF. The CDR3 nucleotides are TGTGCCAGCAGCCCCGGTGGGGGGGTAAACACTGAAGCTTTCTTT. The J gene is TRBJ1-1, the V gene TRBV7-3, with D possibly being TRBD1 (5 bases). The CDR3 contains 15 residues. Between the trimmed V and J ends, which lost 5 bases and 2 bases, there was a span of 15 bases. Germline V gives CDR1 SGHTA, CDR2 FQGTGA.

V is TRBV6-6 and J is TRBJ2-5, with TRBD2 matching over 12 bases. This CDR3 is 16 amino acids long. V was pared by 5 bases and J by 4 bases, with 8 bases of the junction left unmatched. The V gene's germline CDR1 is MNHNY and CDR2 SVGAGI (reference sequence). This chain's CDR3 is CASSRGLAGGTETQYF. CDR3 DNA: TGTGCCAGCAGTCGAGGCCTAGCGGGGGGGACAGAGACCCAGTACTTC.

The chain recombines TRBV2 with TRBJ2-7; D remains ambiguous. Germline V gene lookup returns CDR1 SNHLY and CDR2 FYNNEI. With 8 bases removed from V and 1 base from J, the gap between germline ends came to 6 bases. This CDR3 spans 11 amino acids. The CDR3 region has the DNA TGTGCCAGCGTTGATTCCTACGAGCAGTACTTC. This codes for CASVDSYEQYF.

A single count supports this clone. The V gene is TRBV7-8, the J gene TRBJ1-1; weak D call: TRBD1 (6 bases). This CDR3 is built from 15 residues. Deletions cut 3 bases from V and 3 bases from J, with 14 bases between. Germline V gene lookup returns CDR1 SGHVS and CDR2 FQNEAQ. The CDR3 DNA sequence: TGTGCCAGCAGCTTTACTACAGGGTGGGACACTGAAGCTTTCTTT. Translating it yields CASSFTTGWDTEAFF.

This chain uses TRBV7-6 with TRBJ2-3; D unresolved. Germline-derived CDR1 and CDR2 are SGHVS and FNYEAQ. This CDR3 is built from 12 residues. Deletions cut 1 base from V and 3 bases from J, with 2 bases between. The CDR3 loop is CASSLETDTQYF. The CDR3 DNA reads TGTGCCAGCAGCTTAGAAACAGATACGCAGTATTTT.

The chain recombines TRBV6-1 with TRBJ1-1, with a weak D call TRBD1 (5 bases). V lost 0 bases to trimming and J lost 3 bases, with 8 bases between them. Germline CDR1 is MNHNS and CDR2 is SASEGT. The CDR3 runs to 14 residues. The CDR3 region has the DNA TGTGCCAGCAGTGAAGCGGGGCCCTACACTGAAGCTTTCTTT. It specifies CASSEAGPYTEAFF.

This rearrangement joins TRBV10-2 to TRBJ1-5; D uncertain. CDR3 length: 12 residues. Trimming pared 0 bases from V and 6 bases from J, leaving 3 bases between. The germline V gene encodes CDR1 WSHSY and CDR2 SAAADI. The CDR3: CASSESGQPQHF. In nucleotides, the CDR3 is TGCGCCAGCAGTGAGTCAGGTCAGCCCCAGCATTTT.

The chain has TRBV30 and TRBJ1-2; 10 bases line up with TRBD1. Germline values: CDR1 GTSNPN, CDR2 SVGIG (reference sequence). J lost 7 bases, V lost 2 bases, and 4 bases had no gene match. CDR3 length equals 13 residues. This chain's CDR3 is CAWSRQGAGGYTF. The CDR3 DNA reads TGTGCCTGGAGTAGACAGGGGGCGGGTGGCTACACCTTC.

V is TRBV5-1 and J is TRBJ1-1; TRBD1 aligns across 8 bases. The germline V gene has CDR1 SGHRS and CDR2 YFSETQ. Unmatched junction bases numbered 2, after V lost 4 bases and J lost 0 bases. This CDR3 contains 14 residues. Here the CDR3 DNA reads TGCGCCAGCAGCCGACAGGGGTTGAACACTGAAGCTTTCTTT. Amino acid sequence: CASSRQGLNTEAFF. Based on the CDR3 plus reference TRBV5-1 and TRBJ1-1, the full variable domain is KAGVTQTPRYLIKTRGQQVTLSCSPISGHRSVSWYQQTPGQGLQFLFEYFSETQRNKGNFPGRFSGRQFSNSRSEMNVSTLELGDSALYLCASSRQGLNTEAFFGQGTRLTVV.

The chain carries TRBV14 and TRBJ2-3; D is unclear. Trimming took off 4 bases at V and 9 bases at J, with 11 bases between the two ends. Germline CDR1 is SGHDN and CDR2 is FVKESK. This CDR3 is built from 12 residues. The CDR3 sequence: CASSREGSTQYF. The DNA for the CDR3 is TGTGCCAGCAGCCGCGAAGGTTCCACGCAGTATTTT. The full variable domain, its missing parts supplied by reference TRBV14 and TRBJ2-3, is EAGVTQFPSHSVIEKGQTVTLRCDPISGHDNLYWYRRVMGKEIKFLLHFVKESKQDESGMPNNRFLAERTGGTYSTLKVQPAELEDSGVYFCASSREGSTQYFGPGTRLTVL.

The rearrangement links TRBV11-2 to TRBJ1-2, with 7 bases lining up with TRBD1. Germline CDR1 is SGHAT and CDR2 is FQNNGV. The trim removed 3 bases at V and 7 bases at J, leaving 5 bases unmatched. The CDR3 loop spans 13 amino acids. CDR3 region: CASSFGTASGYTF. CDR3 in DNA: TGTGCCAGCAGCTTTGGGACAGCGAGTGGCTACACCTTC.

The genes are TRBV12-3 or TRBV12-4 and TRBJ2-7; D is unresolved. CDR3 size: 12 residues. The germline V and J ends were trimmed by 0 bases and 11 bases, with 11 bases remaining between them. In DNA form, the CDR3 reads TGTGCCAGCAGTTTAGCGCTCGGGTCGGAGTACTTC. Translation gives CASSLALGSEYF.

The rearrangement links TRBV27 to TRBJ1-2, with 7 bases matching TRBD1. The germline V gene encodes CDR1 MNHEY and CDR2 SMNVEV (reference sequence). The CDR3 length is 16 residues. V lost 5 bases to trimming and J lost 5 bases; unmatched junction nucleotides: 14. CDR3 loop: CASSTNSMGQIYGYTF. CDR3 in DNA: TGTGCCAGCAGTACGAACTCCATGGGACAGATATATGGCTACACCTTC.

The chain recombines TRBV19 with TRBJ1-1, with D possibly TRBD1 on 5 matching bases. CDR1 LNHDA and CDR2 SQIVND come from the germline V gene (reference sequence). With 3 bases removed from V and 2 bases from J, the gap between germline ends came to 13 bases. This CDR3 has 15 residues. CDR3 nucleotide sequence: TGTGCCAGTAGTATCAGGGTTCTGGGCAACACTGAAGCTTTCTTT. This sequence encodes CASSIRVLGNTEAFF. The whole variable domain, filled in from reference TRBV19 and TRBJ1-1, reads DGGITQSPKYLFRKEGQNVTLSCEQNLNHDAMYWYRQDPGQGLRLIYYSQIVNDFQKGDIAEGYSVSREKKESFPLTVTSAQKNPTAFYLCASSIRVLGNTEAFFGQGTRLTVV.

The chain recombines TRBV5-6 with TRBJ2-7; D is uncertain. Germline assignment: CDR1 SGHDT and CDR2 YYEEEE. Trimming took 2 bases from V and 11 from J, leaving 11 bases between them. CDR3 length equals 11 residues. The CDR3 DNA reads TGTGCCAGCAGCTTAACCGGGTTTGAGTACTTC. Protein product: CASSLTGFEYF.

Written as DNA, the CDR3 is TGTGCCTGGACAGGGCCTCTCACTGAAGCTTTCTTT. Amino acids: CAWTGPLTEAFF. V is TRBV30 and J is TRBJ1-1; a weak D match, TRBD1 (5 bases). In germline, CDR1 is GTSNPN, CDR2 SVGIG (reference sequence). Trimming took off 4 bases at V and 4 bases at J, with 10 bases between the two ends. The CDR3 spans 12 residues.

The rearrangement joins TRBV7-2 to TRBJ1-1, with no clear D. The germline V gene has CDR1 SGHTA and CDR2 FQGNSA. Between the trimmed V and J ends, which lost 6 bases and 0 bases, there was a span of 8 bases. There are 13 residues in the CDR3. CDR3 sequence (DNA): TGTGCCAGCAGGATTCAGATGAACACTGAAGCTTTCTTT. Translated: CASRIQMNTEAFF.